This T cell receptor (beta chain) was captured in a study of T cell changes during pregnancy in multiple sclerosis (dated by TCRdb to between 2017 and 2020). For context, the study as a whole: The study examined how the T cell repertoire changed over the course of pregnancy in women with multiple sclerosis.

A note on this clone: Its specific antigen is unknown. Per-nucleotide qualities are absent, and no much larger clonotype sits a single base away.

Library creation used the immunoSEQ multiplex PCR assay. TCRdb re-hosts the immuneACCESS table, in-frame sequences only. Its copies lack some clones; in the studies checked, an unresolved V gene accounts for under half of them, and the cause for the rest is not known. The sample table contains 45,000 to 65,000 clones; only one count was recorded for about 90% of them. Of the sample, about 0.5% falls within the top ten clones. CDR1 and CDR2 are read off the germline V gene as MNHEY and SVGAGI. The CDR3 sequence holds 14 residues, the cysteine and phenylalanine included. CDR3 DNA only is kept here, 42 bases in frame from base 1. The germline V end is reduced by 4 bases and the J end by 9 bases; junction bases left unmatched: 8.

The receptor's source is a female donor with multiple sclerosis, enrolled in a pregnancy study. The chain uses TRBV6-5 and TRBJ2-2, and 7 bases in between align with TRBD2. The starting material was CD4+ T cells from peripheral blood mononuclear cells, obtained in the third trimester of pregnancy. The DNA reads as follows: TGTGCCAGCAGTTCGTCCGGGGGGAGTCGGGAGCTGTTTTTT. Its amino acids are CASSSSGGSRELFF.